The source of this T cell receptor (beta chain) is a study of shared clonotypes between healthy human individuals. In the study overall: Per donor, three plates held CD4 naive cells, three held CD4 memory, two held CD8 naive and one held CD8 memory.

On this clone itself: Its antigen is currently unknown.

The authors split each subset's genomic DNA evenly across several immunoSEQ plates. Sequenced by immunoSEQ multiplex PCR; TCRdb stores in-frame clones only, minus some. The sample consists of 1,400,000 or so clones, around 98.5% of them appearing once. Notes on the study in general: Blood was the only sampled material, and tissue repertoires likely differ. Researchers found naive subsets generally carried larger estimated richness than memory subsets.

Germline values: CDR1 LNHNV, CDR2 YYDKDF (reference sequence). CDR3 size: 17 residues. The V gene end was trimmed by 2 bases and the J gene end by 0 bases; junction bases not matched to a gene: 6. The sequenced sample was naive CD4+ T cells sorted from blood. Noted subset: CD45RA+ positively selected. The rearrangement links TRBV15 to TRBJ2-7; 11 nucleotides line up with TRBD2. The receptor comes from a young man in good health. The CDR3 loop reads CATSRPGLADSSYEQYF. Here the CDR3 DNA reads TGTGCCACCAGCAGACCGGGACTAGCGGACAGCTCCTACGAGCAGTACTTC. Using reference TRBV15 and TRBJ2-7 for the parts outside the CDR3, the full variable domain is DAMVIQNPRYQVTQFGKPVTLSCSQTLNHNVMYWYQQKSSQAPKLLFHYYDKDFNNEADTPDNFQSRRPNTSFCFLDIRSPGLGDTAMYLCATSRPGLADSSYEQYFGPGTRLTVT.